This is a list of T cell receptor beta chains from one sample in a study of cytomegalovirus exposure and HLA in healthy donors. Measured with immunoSEQ multiplex PCR; TCRdb has only the in-frame clones, and not every one. The sample has some 200,000 clones, roughly 77% seen once; the top ten hold approximately 0.39%. The specimen was PBMCs. All receptors come from a male donor in good health and CMV-seropositive. Both conserved end residues are trimmed from each CDR3. The D gene is left open where the match is weak.

d_call	v_call	cdr3_length	j_call	cdr3_aa
TRBD1	TRBV9	12	TRBJ2-7	ASSVGQGAYEQY
NA	TRBV6-1	12	TRBJ1-6	ASSDRGYNSPLH
TRBD2	TRBV6-8	15	TRBJ2-1	ASTRLAGDSAYNEQF
NA	TRBV6-5	13	TRBJ1-4	ASSYGFRDTEKLF
TRBD1	TRBV9	13	TRBJ1-2	ASSSGQRGPYGYT
TRBD1	TRBV28	12	TRBJ1-1	ASTLDRGGTEAF
NA	TRBV5-1	11	TRBJ2-1	ASSLIYENEQF
TRBD1	TRBV12-5	13	TRBJ2-5	ASGSVERGRETQY
TRBD2	TRBV19	15	TRBJ2-5	ASSAPGTSGGRKTQY
NA	TRBV9	13	TRBJ2-2	ASSVGPANTGELF
NA	TRBV18	14	TRBJ1-1	ASSSARITVNTEAF
TRBD1	TRBV19	13	TRBJ2-7	ASSPSGTGAYEQY
TRBD2	TRBV4-2	15	TRBJ2-1	ASSQEFSGGGYNEQF
NA	TRBV20-1	9	TRBJ2-7	SARRTYEQY
NA	TRBV10-3	12	TRBJ1-2	AISDGGHSYGYT
TRBD1	TRBV4-2	15	TRBJ2-1	ASSQDIGGGSYNEQF
TRBD1	TRBV27	16	TRBJ2-3	ASSLTTLGDRPIDTQY
TRBD1	TRBV18	12	TRBJ2-2	ASSRTGGTGELF
TRBD1	TRBV6-6	12	TRBJ1-4	ASSFGQANEKLF
TRBD2	TRBV5-1	12	TRBJ2-3	ASTLRGGTDTQY
TRBD1	TRBV30	13	TRBJ1-3	AWSWTGGPGNTIY
TRBD1	TRBV6-6	12	TRBJ1-5	ASSSVDRAQPQH
TRBD1	TRBV19	13	TRBJ1-5	ATWTGSEGNQPQH
NA	TRBV7-6	10	TRBJ2-7	ASSPGSYEQY